This is a list of T cell receptor beta chains from one sample in a study of T cell responses to AZD1222 COVID-19 vaccine. Sequencing used immunoSEQ multiplex PCR; TCRdb keeps in-frame clones, though not all of them. This table holds 120,000 or so clones, roughly 87% found once. The sequencing used peripheral blood, collected on day 0 of MenACWY control vaccination. The receptors come from an adult in good health. CDR3s include the opening cysteine and the closing phenylalanine or tryptophan. A D gene is named only where the DNA matches it firmly. Clone size appears in some rows only: once, few, many, or a class for an expanded clone.

v_call: TRBV28; clone_size: NA; d_call: TRBD2; j_call: TRBJ2-5; cdr3_aa: CASSSLQGREQETQYF; cdr3_nt: TGTGCCAGCAGTTCCCTCCAAGGGAGGGAACAAGAGACCCAGTACTTC
v_call: TRBV11-2; clone_size: NA; d_call: TRBD1; j_call: TRBJ2-3; cdr3_aa: CASTTGQSTDTQYF; cdr3_nt: TGTGCCAGCACGACAGGGCAGAGCACAGATACGCAGTATTTT
v_call: TRBV2; clone_size: NA; d_call: NA; j_call: TRBJ1-1; cdr3_aa: CASIPWTRNTEAFF; cdr3_nt: TGTGCCAGCATCCCGTGGACGCGGAACACTGAAGCTTTCTTT
v_call: TRBV7-3; clone_size: once; d_call: NA; j_call: TRBJ2-2; cdr3_aa: CASRPQGVTGELFF; cdr3_nt: TGTGCCAGCAGGCCCCAAGGGGTCACCGGGGAGCTGTTTTTT
v_call: TRBV5-6; clone_size: NA; d_call: TRBD1; j_call: TRBJ2-2; cdr3_aa: CASSERSGGTGELFF; cdr3_nt: TGTGCCAGCAGCGAGAGGTCAGGGGGCACCGGGGAGCTGTTTTTT
v_call: TRBV27; clone_size: NA; d_call: TRBD1; j_call: TRBJ2-2; cdr3_aa: CASSLLTGVREHRGAVF; cdr3_nt: TGTGCCAGCAGTTTATTAACAGGGGTCCGGGAACACCGGGGAGCTGTTTTT
v_call: TRBV14; clone_size: NA; d_call: NA; j_call: TRBJ2-5; cdr3_aa: CASSARHRSYQETQYF; cdr3_nt: TGTGCCAGCAGCGCCAGGCACAGGTCGTACCAAGAGACCCAGTACTTC
v_call: TRBV27; clone_size: NA; d_call: NA; j_call: TRBJ2-3; cdr3_aa: CASSLSGRVSDTQYF; cdr3_nt: TGTGCCAGCAGTTTATCGGGCAGGGTATCAGATACGCAGTATTTT
v_call: TRBV6-5; clone_size: NA; d_call: NA; j_call: TRBJ2-3; cdr3_aa: CASRPDYGTDTQYF; cdr3_nt: TGTGCCAGCAGGCCCGACTACGGCACAGATACGCAGTATTTT
v_call: TRBV6-2/TRBV6-3; clone_size: NA; d_call: NA; j_call: TRBJ1-3; cdr3_aa: CASSYYSLNSGNTIYF; cdr3_nt: TGTGCCAGCAGTTACTACAGCCTGAACTCTGGAAACACCATATATTTT
v_call: TRBV6-2/TRBV6-3; clone_size: NA; d_call: NA; j_call: TRBJ2-2; cdr3_aa: CASSTGQTNTGELFF; cdr3_nt: TGTGCCAGCAGCACGGGACAAACGAACACCGGGGAGCTGTTTTTT
v_call: TRBV28; clone_size: NA; d_call: NA; j_call: TRBJ1-5; cdr3_aa: CASSLAQGTGQPQHF; cdr3_nt: TGTGCCAGCAGTTTAGCCCAGGGAACGGGTCAGCCCCAGCATTTT
v_call: TRBV2; clone_size: NA; d_call: NA; j_call: TRBJ1-1; cdr3_aa: CASSREGEAFF; cdr3_nt: TGTGCCAGCAGCAGGGAGGGTGAAGCTTTCTTT
v_call: TRBV30; clone_size: NA; d_call: TRBD2; j_call: TRBJ2-2; cdr3_aa: CAWSQGTSNFRVGELFF; cdr3_nt: TGTGCCTGGAGTCAAGGGACTAGCAACTTTCGGGTCGGGGAGCTGTTTTTT
v_call: TRBV5-1; clone_size: NA; d_call: NA; j_call: TRBJ1-5; cdr3_aa: CASSLEGGHSNQPQHF; cdr3_nt: TGCGCCAGCAGCTTGGAAGGGGGTCATAGCAATCAGCCCCAGCATTTT
v_call: TRBV7-9; clone_size: NA; d_call: TRBD1; j_call: TRBJ1-1; cdr3_aa: CASSPGQGNTEAFF; cdr3_nt: TGTGCCAGCAGCCCCGGACAGGGGAACACTGAAGCTTTCTTT
v_call: TRBV19; clone_size: NA; d_call: NA; j_call: TRBJ2-1; cdr3_aa: CASSIQGNYNEQFF; cdr3_nt: TGTGCCAGTAGTATTCAGGGGAACTACAATGAGCAGTTCTTC
v_call: TRBV5-6; clone_size: once; d_call: TRBD1; j_call: TRBJ2-7; cdr3_aa: CASSLRTGIYEQYF; cdr3_nt: TGTGCCAGCAGCCTAAGGACAGGGATTTACGAGCAGTACTTC
v_call: TRBV5-1; clone_size: NA; d_call: TRBD1; j_call: TRBJ1-5; cdr3_aa: CASSFGTGGFQPQHF; cdr3_nt: TGCGCCAGCAGCTTCGGGACAGGGGGTTTTCAGCCCCAGCATTTT
v_call: TRBV27; clone_size: once; d_call: TRBD1; j_call: TRBJ1-5; cdr3_aa: CASRLTGGNQPQHF; cdr3_nt: TGTGCCAGCAGGCTGACAGGGGGCAATCAGCCCCAGCATTTT
v_call: TRBV7-9; clone_size: once; d_call: TRBD2; j_call: TRBJ2-1; cdr3_aa: CASSLALAGYEQFF; cdr3_nt: TGTGCCAGCAGCTTAGCGCTAGCGGGATATGAGCAGTTCTTC
v_call: TRBV24-1; clone_size: NA; d_call: NA; j_call: TRBJ1-6; cdr3_aa: CATSDFGKQTGESPLHF; cdr3_nt: TGTGCCACCAGTGATTTCGGTAAACAGACAGGAGAGTCACCCCTCCACTTT
v_call: TRBV7-2; clone_size: NA; d_call: NA; j_call: TRBJ2-2; cdr3_aa: CASSLRQTGELFF; cdr3_nt: TGTGCCAGCAGCTTAAGACAGACCGGGGAGCTGTTTTTT
v_call: TRBV11-3; clone_size: NA; d_call: TRBD1; j_call: TRBJ2-1; cdr3_aa: CASSLEGGVNNEQFF; cdr3_nt: TGTGCCAGCAGCTTAGAAGGGGGCGTAAACAATGAGCAGTTCTTC
v_call: TRBV3-1/TRBV3-2; clone_size: NA; d_call: TRBD2; j_call: TRBJ2-2; cdr3_aa: CASSQGLGGGTGELFF; cdr3_nt: TGTGCCAGCAGCCAAGGCTTGGGGGGGGGCACCGGGGAGCTGTTTTTT
v_call: TRBV6-2/TRBV6-3; clone_size: once; d_call: TRBD2; j_call: TRBJ2-1; cdr3_aa: CASSFSGGSYNEQFF; cdr3_nt: TGTGCCAGCAGTTTTAGCGGGGGCTCCTACAATGAGCAGTTCTTC
v_call: TRBV19; clone_size: NA; d_call: TRBD1; j_call: TRBJ1-2; cdr3_aa: CASSIGDRPTYGYTF; cdr3_nt: TGTGCCAGTAGTATCGGGGACAGGCCCACCTATGGCTACACCTTC
v_call: TRBV7-7; clone_size: NA; d_call: NA; j_call: TRBJ2-5; cdr3_aa: CASSLRQYQETQYF; cdr3_nt: TGTGCCAGCAGCTTACGTCAGTACCAAGAGACCCAGTACTTC
v_call: TRBV3-1/TRBV3-2; clone_size: NA; d_call: TRBD2; j_call: TRBJ2-1; cdr3_aa: CASSQDTTLAGGPYNEQFF; cdr3_nt: TGTGCCAGCAGCCAAGATACGACACTAGCGGGAGGTCCTTATAATGAGCAGTTCTTC
v_call: TRBV15; clone_size: few; d_call: NA; j_call: TRBJ1-3; cdr3_aa: CATSRDRAVVAGNTIYF; cdr3_nt: TGTGCCACCAGCAGAGATCGGGCGGTGGTTGCTGGAAACACCATATATTTT
v_call: TRBV11-2; clone_size: NA; d_call: NA; j_call: TRBJ1-2; cdr3_aa: CASSLDSFAGRVDGYTF; cdr3_nt: TGTGCCAGCAGCTTAGATTCTTTTGCAGGTAGGGTGGATGGCTACACCTTC
v_call: TRBV7-9; clone_size: NA; d_call: TRBD1; j_call: TRBJ1-5; cdr3_aa: CASSLGDRGNNQPQHF; cdr3_nt: TGTGCCAGCAGCTTAGGGGACAGGGGGAACAATCAGCCCCAGCATTTT
v_call: TRBV4-2; clone_size: NA; d_call: NA; j_call: TRBJ2-2; cdr3_aa: CASSPLADSNTGELFF; cdr3_nt: TGTGCCAGCAGCCCCTTAGCGGATTCGAACACCGGGGAGCTGTTTTTT
v_call: TRBV28; clone_size: NA; d_call: NA; j_call: TRBJ1-3; cdr3_aa: CASSPPPGDSGNTIYF; cdr3_nt: TGTGCCAGCAGTCCCCCTCCAGGGGACTCTGGAAACACCATATATTTT
v_call: TRBV19; clone_size: NA; d_call: NA; j_call: TRBJ1-6; cdr3_aa: CASNQGPGSPLHF; cdr3_nt: TGTGCCAGTAATCAGGGGCCAGGGTCACCCCTCCACTTT
v_call: TRBV28; clone_size: NA; d_call: NA; j_call: TRBJ1-4; cdr3_aa: CASTPFGSLREKLFF; cdr3_nt: TGTGCCAGCACCCCATTTGGGTCCTTACGCGAAAAACTGTTTTTT
v_call: TRBV28; clone_size: once; d_call: NA; j_call: TRBJ1-1; cdr3_aa: CASSLAHQDTEAFF; cdr3_nt: TGTGCCAGCAGTTTGGCCCATCAAGACACTGAAGCTTTCTTT
v_call: TRBV7-2; clone_size: NA; d_call: NA; j_call: TRBJ1-5; cdr3_aa: CASSLTSPRGEPQHF; cdr3_nt: TGTGCCAGCAGCTTAACTAGTCCGAGAGGGGAGCCCCAGCATTTT
v_call: TRBV4-1; clone_size: NA; d_call: TRBD1; j_call: TRBJ2-1; cdr3_aa: CASSEGTAPNNEQFF; cdr3_nt: TGCGCCAGCAGCGAAGGGACAGCCCCTAACAATGAGCAGTTCTTC
v_call: TRBV9; clone_size: NA; d_call: NA; j_call: TRBJ2-1; cdr3_aa: CASSPHLPRGSHNEQFF; cdr3_nt: TGTGCCAGCAGCCCCCATCTACCTCGGGGGTCGCACAATGAGCAGTTCTTC
v_call: TRBV12-3/TRBV12-4; clone_size: NA; d_call: NA; j_call: TRBJ1-2; cdr3_aa: CASSLAGRYGYTF; cdr3_nt: TGTGCCAGCAGTTTAGCCGGCCGCTATGGCTACACCTTC
v_call: TRBV27; clone_size: NA; d_call: NA; j_call: TRBJ2-4; cdr3_aa: CASSLRSSKAAKNIQYF; cdr3_nt: TGTGCCAGCAGTTTAAGGTCCAGCAAGGCGGCCAAAAACATTCAGTACTTC
v_call: TRBV6-5; clone_size: NA; d_call: TRBD1; j_call: TRBJ1-4; cdr3_aa: CASRYRGEEKLFF; cdr3_nt: TGTGCCAGCAGATACAGGGGCGAAGAAAAACTGTTTTTT
v_call: TRBV6-4; clone_size: NA; d_call: NA; j_call: TRBJ1-2; cdr3_aa: CASRAGVNYGYTF; cdr3_nt: TGTGCCAGCAGAGCAGGGGTTAACTATGGCTACACCTTC
v_call: TRBV19; clone_size: NA; d_call: TRBD1; j_call: TRBJ1-1; cdr3_aa: CASSISRGRTEAFF; cdr3_nt: TGTGCCAGTAGTATATCCAGGGGGCGGACTGAAGCTTTCTTT
v_call: TRBV28; clone_size: NA; d_call: NA; j_call: TRBJ1-2; cdr3_aa: CASSSIGSGYGYTF; cdr3_nt: TGTGCCAGCAGTTCCATCGGCTCTGGCTATGGCTACACCTTC
v_call: TRBV6-5; clone_size: NA; d_call: TRBD1; j_call: TRBJ2-1; cdr3_aa: CASSRRDSSSEQFF; cdr3_nt: TGTGCCAGCAGTCGCCGGGACAGCTCCAGTGAGCAGTTCTTC